Following are 17 T cell receptor beta chains from one sample sequenced in a study of radiotherapy plus CTLA-4 blockade in lung cancer (dated by TCRdb to the late 2010s). To prepare the library, the immunoSEQ multiplex PCR assay was applied. The table comes from immuneACCESS by way of TCRdb, which keeps in-frame sequences with V and J called. Part of the clones is missing from these tables; in studies checked, under half for an unresolved V gene and the rest for unknown reasons. The sample data list 85,000 to 90,000 clones, and about 88% of these were observed just once. The biggest ten clones account for about a sixth of the sample. Sequenced here: peripheral blood, sampled from a patient treated with radiotherapy plus ipilimumab. Receptors were obtained from a human donor with non-small cell lung cancer that progressed on radiotherapy plus ipilimumab.

V gene TRBV28 combines with J gene TRBJ2-5; D gene uncertain. Germline V lookup: CDR1 MDHEN, CDR2 SYDVKM. This CDR3 contains 12 residues. V was shortened by 3 bases and J by 4 bases, with 6 bases between the two germline ends. This chain's CDR3 is CASSFPPETQYF. The CDR3 region has the DNA TGTGCCAGCAGTTTCCCCCCAGAGACCCAGTACTTC.

The table lists this clone with a count of one. This chain's CDR3 is CASSRGQGVDSYNSPLHF. DNA of the CDR3: TGCGCCAGCAGCCGGGGACAGGGTGTCGACTCCTATAATTCACCCCTCCACTTT. The chain uses TRBV4-1 and TRBJ1-6; 9 nucleotides match TRBD1. Germline V gives CDR1 MGHRA, CDR2 YSYEKL. With V trimmed by 4 bases and J by 0 bases, 7 bases remained unmatched. The CDR3 has 18 residues.

J is TRBJ1-2 and V is TRBV14; a weak D match, TRBD1 (5 bases). Trimming took 5 bases from V and 4 from J, leaving 14 bases between them. The germline V gene encodes CDR1 SGHDN and CDR2 FVKESK. CDR3 length: 14 residues. CDR3 bases: TGTGCCAGCAGCGCGGGACGCCAGACCTATGGCTACACCTTC. This sequence encodes CASSAGRQTYGYTF.

This chain joins TRBV2 and TRBJ2-3, with D perhaps TRBD1 or TRBD2 (6 bases each). Germline values: CDR1 SNHLY, CDR2 FYNNEI. Trimming removed 3 bases from V and 5 bases from J, with 15 bases in between. The CDR3 is made up of 15 amino acids. The CDR3 DNA reads TGTGCCAGCAGTGACCTCGGGGGCCGCGGAGATACGCAGTATTTT. Amino acids: CASSDLGGRGDTQYF.

The chain recombines TRBV6-6 with TRBJ2-5; D gene unclear. The V gene's germline CDR1 is MNHNY and CDR2 SVGAGI (reference sequence). V gave up 3 bases and J gave up 1 base, with 9 bases separating them. The CDR3 is 14 amino acids. CDR3 DNA: TGTGCCAGCAGTTATAGTCAGAGCCAAGAGACCCAGTACTTC. It codes for CASSYSQSQETQYF.

The V gene is TRBV5-8, the J gene TRBJ2-7; the match to TRBD1 covers 9 bases. This CDR3 has 15 amino acids. The germline gives CDR1 SGHTS, CDR2 YDEGEE. Trimming took 4 bases from V and 5 from J; bases not matched to a gene: 10. Here the CDR3 reads CASSHLGQGRNEQYF. The CDR3 DNA sequence: TGTGCCAGCAGCCACCTGGGACAGGGACGCAACGAGCAGTACTTC.

The chain uses TRBV18 and TRBJ1-4; D is unclear. V shed 5 bases and J shed 5 bases, with 3 bases lying between them. This CDR3 has 11 residues. Germline assignment: CDR1 KGHSH and CDR2 LQKENI. The CDR3 DNA follows: TGTGCCAGCTCAGCGAATGAAAAACTGTTTTTT. It yields the protein CASSANEKLFF.

The J gene is TRBJ1-3, the V gene TRBV30; tentative D call: TRBD1 (5 bases). Trimming removed 0 bases at V and 4 bases at J, with 10 bases between. The germline V gene encodes CDR1 GTSNPN and CDR2 SVGIG (reference sequence). The CDR3 has 14 residues. CDR3 bases: TGTGCCTGGAGTGTGGGGGTGCCAGGAAACACCATATATTTT. Its protein is CAWSVGVPGNTIYF.

This rearrangement joins TRBV4-1 to TRBJ2-3; TRBD2 matches 7 bases. Germline assignment: CDR1 MGHRA and CDR2 YSYEKL. The CDR3 loop spans 13 amino acids. Trimming at V came to 11 bases and at J to 7 bases, leaving 12 bases not matched to a gene. In DNA, the CDR3 is TGCGCCGTCTCCCCAGCTAGCGGTAATACGCAGTATTTT. Residues: CAVSPASGNTQYF.

This chain connects TRBV6-1 to TRBJ2-3; D is perhaps TRBD1 (7 bases). Germline CDR1 reads MNHNS; CDR2 reads SASEGT. CDR3 length: 15 amino acids. The V end lost 6 bases, the J end lost 0 bases, and 13 bases lay between the germline ends. The CDR3: CASSPQGGSTDTQYF. CDR3 nucleotide sequence: TGTGCCAGCAGCCCCCAGGGGGGTAGCACAGATACGCAGTATTTT.

The rearrangement joins TRBV7-2 to TRBJ2-7; TRBD1 is a possible D gene (7 bases). The CDR3 runs to 16 residues. The germline CDR1 and CDR2 sequences are SGHTA and FQGNSA. V shed 5 bases and J shed 6 bases, with 23 bases lying between them. This chain's CDR3 is CASSLVGGRQGGEQYF. The CDR3 DNA follows: TGTGCCAGCAGCCTAGTAGGGGGGAGACAGGGTGGCGAGCAGTACTTC.

V and J are TRBV10-3 and TRBJ1-1; no clear D gene. The ends were cut back, 6 bases at V and 1 base at J, with 9 bases in the middle. The CDR3 totals 13 residues. CDR1 and CDR2 from the germline V gene are ENHRY and SYGVKD. The CDR3 region is CAIRPNSNTEAFF. Here the CDR3 DNA reads TGTGCCATCAGGCCCAACTCGAACACTGAAGCTTTCTTT.

The chain's CDR3 is CASSLSLNQPQHF. In nucleotides, the CDR3 is TGTGCCAGTAGCCTATCCCTCAATCAGCCCCAGCATTTT. The chain uses TRBV19 and TRBJ1-5, with D uncertain. Trimming took 6 bases from V and 3 from J, leaving 9 bases between them. This CDR3 region has 13 residues. CDR1 and CDR2 (germline): LNHDA, SQIVND (reference sequence).

This clone occurred once. This rearrangement joins TRBV7-2 to TRBJ1-2; D gene uncertain. The germline V gene encodes CDR1 SGHTA and CDR2 FQGNSA. CDR3 length equals 15 residues. The V gene lost 5 bases and the J gene lost 0 bases, with 13 bases spanning the gap. Here the CDR3 reads CASSPARLANYGYTF. CDR3 nucleotide sequence: TGTGCCAGCAGCCCAGCCCGGCTAGCTAACTATGGCTACACCTTC.

This clone was detected once. This chain uses TRBV30 with TRBJ1-5; TRBD1 aligns across 9 bases. CDR1 GTSNPN and CDR2 SVGIG come from the germline V gene (reference sequence). V shed 4 bases, J shed 6 bases, and the junction held 7 bases outside the gene matches. This CDR3 region has 14 residues. As DNA, the CDR3 is TGTGCCTGGAAACAACAGGGGGCTGGTCAGCCCCAGCATTTT. Residues: CAWKQQGAGQPQHF.

The CDR3 region is CASSTSPGEAFF. CDR3 sequence (DNA): TGTGCCAGCAGCACAAGCCCGGGAGAAGCTTTCTTT. The rearrangement joins TRBV7-2 to TRBJ1-1, with no clear D. The CDR3 loop spans 12 amino acids. Germline CDR1 SGHTA, CDR2 FQGNSA. V lost 5 bases, J lost 8 bases, and 12 bases lay in between.

This chain joins TRBV19 and TRBJ1-4, with D perhaps matching TRBD1 (5 bases). This CDR3 comprises 15 residues. Germline CDR1 and CDR2: LNHDA and SQIVND (reference sequence). With 4 bases removed from V and 5 bases from J, the gap between germline ends came to 14 bases. The CDR3 nucleotides read TGTGCCAGTAGTAGCCCGGGACGCGGAAATGAAAAACTGTTTTTT. Its translation: CASSSPGRGNEKLFF.